The rows below give T cell receptor beta chains drawn from one sample of a study of graft-versus-host responses after intestinal transplantation. Assay: immunoSEQ multiplex PCR; the TCRdb copy retains only in-frame clones and omits some. The sample contains around 95,000 clones, more than 75% of which appear only once. Their antigen targets remain unknown. Sample: unstimulated CD4+ T cells sorted from spleen or lymph node cells, taken before transplant. The receptor source for this set is a human donor who was the organ donor for an intestinal transplant. Both conserved end residues are part of each CDR3. D genes are given only for firm matches. Size tells how often a clone was seen (once, few, many) or the class of an expanded clone, and some rows leave it out.

TRBV19,TRBD1,TRBJ1-5,-,TGTGCCAGTAGCCAGGGACAGGGGGCTCGGAAGGGGAGCAATCAGCCCCAGCATTTT,CASSQGQGARKGSNQPQHF
TRBV27,-,TRBJ1-6,-,TGTGCCAGCAGTTTTGGTAATTCACCCCTCCACTTT,CASSFGNSPLHF
TRBV25-1,-,TRBJ2-7,-,TGTGCCAGCAGTGAAGGCACAGCTTGGGTCTACGAGCAGTACTTC,CASSEGTAWVYEQYF
TRBV15,-,TRBJ2-5,-,TGTGCCACCAGCGGGAGCGGACAAGAGACCCAGTACTTC,CATSGSGQETQYF
TRBV7-9,-,TRBJ2-7,-,TGTGCCAGCAGCGGAACAGGGAGCTCCTACGAGCAGTACTTC,CASSGTGSSYEQYF
TRBV6-5,-,TRBJ2-1,once,TGTGCCAGCAGCGAGTCAGGCATGGGGCAGTTCTTC,CASSESGMGQFF
TRBV28,TRBD1,TRBJ2-5,once,TGTGCCAGCAGCTACGCTTTTACAGGGGGAATGGAGACCCAGTACTTC,CASSYAFTGGMETQYF
TRBV11-3,-,TRBJ2-3,once,TGTGCCAGCAGCTTATTCGGGACCAGCACAGATACGCAGTATTTT,CASSLFGTSTDTQYF
TRBV7-9,-,TRBJ2-1,-,TGTGCCAGCAGCCCATCCGGGACAAACTACAATGAGCAGTTCTTC,CASSPSGTNYNEQFF
TRBV5-1,TRBD1,TRBJ1-2,-,TGCGCCAGCAGGCCGGGACCTACAGGGGGAAAGAACTATGGCTACACCTTC,CASRPGPTGGKNYGYTF
TRBV19,-,TRBJ1-2,-,TGTGCCAGTAGTATTCGGGGCGTCAGTGGCTACACCTTC,CASSIRGVSGYTF
TRBV15,TRBD1,TRBJ2-5,-,TGTGCCACCAGCATTCAACAGGGGGCGAGTGAGACCCAGTACTTC,CATSIQQGASETQYF
TRBV28,-,TRBJ1-1,-,TGTGCCAGCAGTTTATCTAGCGGCCTCAAGATCTTT,CASSLSSGLKIF
TRBV2,-,TRBJ2-2,-,TGTGCCAGCAGTGTTACCGGGCCCTACACCGGGGAGCTGTTTTTT,CASSVTGPYTGELFF
TRBV29-1,-,TRBJ1-2,once,TGCAGCGTTGAACCGCGGGTTTCGGACTATGGCTACACCTTC,CSVEPRVSDYGYTF
TRBV7-9,-,TRBJ2-2,-,TGTGCCAGCAGCTTAAGAGGCTTGACAAACACCGGGGAGCTGTTTTTT,CASSLRGLTNTGELFF
TRBV10-2,-,TRBJ2-7,-,TGCGCCAGCAGTGGACAGGCTTTCGGCGAGCAGTACTTC,CASSGQAFGEQYF
TRBV6-1,TRBD1,TRBJ1-5,-,TGTGCCAGCAGTGTCGGGACAGGGATAAATCAGCCCCAGCATTTT,CASSVGTGINQPQHF
TRBV19,TRBD2,TRBJ2-3,-,TGTGCCAGTAAGCAGCGGGGGCGCACAGATACGCAGTATTTT,CASKQRGRTDTQYF
TRBV18,-,TRBJ2-3,-,TGTGCCAGCTCACATGACAGCACAGATACGCAGTATTTT,CASSHDSTDTQYF
TRBV30,-,TRBJ2-4,-,TGTGCCTGGAGTCCAGGGGCAGCCAAAAACATTCAGTACTTC,CAWSPGAAKNIQYF
TRBV5-4,-,TRBJ2-6,once,TGTGCCGGCTCTAAGGGGTCAGGGGCTGGGGCCAACGTCCTGACTTTC,CAGSKGSGAGANVLTF
TRBV30,-,TRBJ1-2,-,TGTGCCTGGAGTGTCCATATGGGCTATGGCTACACCTTC,CAWSVHMGYGYTF
TRBV28,TRBD1,TRBJ1-2,once,TGTGCCAGCGGGGGCCAGGGGGCTTTCGGCTATGGCTACACCTTC,CASGGQGAFGYGYTF
TRBV9,-,TRBJ2-7,-,TGTGCCAGCAGCGTGCAAGGGGGATCCTACGAGCAGTACTTC,CASSVQGGSYEQYF
TRBV7-3,-,TRBJ2-1,-,TGTGCCAGCAGCCCCAGACCGGACAGCAATGAGCAGTTCTTC,CASSPRPDSNEQFF
TRBV5-1,TRBD2,TRBJ2-1,-,TGCGCCAGCAGCTTGGCTAGCGGGGGGCCGTGGGAGCAGTTCTTC,CASSLASGGPWEQFF
TRBV4-1,TRBD1,TRBJ2-7,-,TGCGCCAGCAGCCATGGACAGGGAACCTACGAGCAGTACTTC,CASSHGQGTYEQYF
TRBV28,TRBD1,TRBJ2-7,-,TGTGCCAGCAGTTTAACTCCGGGACAGGGGTACGAGCAGTACTTC,CASSLTPGQGYEQYF
TRBV29-1,-,TRBJ2-5,-,TGCAGCGTTGGTCAGAGCCAAGAGACCCAGTACTTC,CSVGQSQETQYF
TRBV4-1,-,TRBJ1-4,-,TGCGCCAGCAGCCAAGCGCTATACAGGGACGGGGAAAAACTGTTTTTT,CASSQALYRDGEKLFF
TRBV21-1,-,TRBJ2-2,-,TGTGCCAGCAGCCGTACTCTTAGTCAGAGCACCGGGGAGCTGTTTTTT,CASSRTLSQSTGELFF
TRBV30,TRBD2,TRBJ2-3,-,TGTGCCTGGAGTCATCCGGGACTAGCGAAGGGCTGGGGTACGCAGTATTTT,CAWSHPGLAKGWGTQYF
TRBV5-1,TRBD1,TRBJ2-2,-,TGCGCCAGCAGCTGGGGACAGGGTCGGACAGGGGAGCTGTTTTTT,CASSWGQGRTGELFF
TRBV27,TRBD2,TRBJ2-5,-,TGTGCCAGCAGTCCCGGACTAGCGGGAAGGGAGACCCAGTACTTC,CASSPGLAGRETQYF
TRBV5-1,-,TRBJ2-7,once,TGCGCCAGCAGCCGATCATCGTCGTTAGCCTTGGGGGCCTACGAGCAGTACTTC,CASSRSSSLALGAYEQYF
TRBV28,-,TRBJ2-3,-,TGTGCCAGCAGTTTAACAGATACGCAGTATTTT,CASSLTDTQYF
TRBV6-1,-,TRBJ1-4,-,TGTGCCAGCAGTGAAGGGCGAAGAGTTAATGAAAAACTGTTTTTT,CASSEGRRVNEKLFF
TRBV4-1,-,TRBJ1-1,-,TGCGCCAGCAGCCTCGGGACTCCGGGGGGAACAAACACTGAAGCTTTCTTT,CASSLGTPGGTNTEAFF
TRBV5-1,-,TRBJ2-1,-,TGCGCCAGCAGCTTGGTCGGCCCGCCGGAGACTGAGCAGTTCTTC,CASSLVGPPETEQFF
TRBV28,-,TRBJ1-5,few,TGTGCCAGCAGTTTCCCTCAGCCCCAGCATTTT,CASSFPQPQHF
TRBV15,-,TRBJ2-7,-,TGTGCCACCAGCTTTGGGACATTCCGCTACGAGCAGTACTTC,CATSFGTFRYEQYF
TRBV28,TRBD1,TRBJ1-4,-,TGTGCCAGCAGTCGGAGGACAGGCGGGAATGAAAAACTGTTTTTT,CASSRRTGGNEKLFF
TRBV25-1,TRBD1,TRBJ1-1,-,TGTGCCAGCAGTGACCCCGGACAGGGGAACACTGAAGCTTTCTTT,CASSDPGQGNTEAFF
TRBV30,-,TRBJ1-2,-,TGTGCCTGGAGTTCGGGGGAGAGATATGGCTACACCTTC,CAWSSGERYGYTF
TRBV27,-,TRBJ1-5,once,TGTGCCAGCAGTTTATTGGCAGGGGGCAATCAGCCCCAGCATTTT,CASSLLAGGNQPQHF
TRBV7-9,-,TRBJ2-5,-,TGTGCCAGCAGCTTAGCCTTAGAGACCCAGTACTTC,CASSLALETQYF
TRBV2,-,TRBJ1-4,-,TGTGCCAGCCGCCCGGACATATTTGAAAAACTGTTTTTT,CASRPDIFEKLFF
TRBV19,-,TRBJ1-5,-,TGTGCCAGTAGTATGGAACTTACAGGGAAGGGCCAGCCCCAGCATTTT,CASSMELTGKGQPQHF
TRBV27,TRBD1,TRBJ2-2,few,TGTGCCAGCACCCCTTGGGGACAGCATAACACCGGGGAGCTGTTTTTT,CASTPWGQHNTGELFF
TRBV7-3,-,TRBJ1-2,-,TGTGCCAGCAGCGGAAGGGCCACCGCTCCCCTCACCTTC,CASSGRATAPLTF
TRBV5-1,TRBD1,TRBJ1-2,-,TGCGCCAGCAGCTTGGGGGACAGGGCTAACTATGGCTACACCTTC,CASSLGDRANYGYTF